This T cell receptor (beta chain) originates from a study of long-term antiretroviral therapy in people with HIV. Donors each had at least one pre-ART PBMC sample and at least two post-ART ones. CDR1 is GTSNPN and CDR2 is SVGIG in the germline V gene (reference sequence). The V segment lost 1 base and the J segment 5 bases; nucleotides outside the gene matches: 5. There are 14 residues in the CDR3. Researchers ran immunoSEQ v3.0 at survey level. TCRdb keeps only in-frame clones here, not all; method: immunoSEQ multiplex PCR. The sample has about 16,000 clones; 84% are singletons. The chain links TRBV30 to TRBJ2-7, with 10 bases fitting TRBD1. This material consisted of unsorted PBMCs, taken 0.1 years after starting antiretroviral therapy. The sequence was collected from a man between 18 and 29 years old with HIV. The CDR3 DNA is TGTGCCTGGAGTGGAGGGACAGGGGTTAACGAGCAGTACTTC. Translation gives CAWSGGTGVNEQYF.